Below, 3 T cell receptor beta chains from the same sample are listed, as sequenced in a study of blood T cell repertoires in COVID-19. TCRdb keeps only in-frame clones here, not all; method: immunoSEQ multiplex PCR. The sample consists of roughly 180,000 clones, approximately 81% of them appearing once. Material for sequencing was PBMCs or T cells enriched from blood (not recorded which). These receptors were collected from a man aged 55-75 years who had recovered from COVID-19.

CDR3 DNA sequence: TGTGCCAGCAGCCCGACAGGGAGGGAGACCCAGTACTTC. Its protein product is CASSPTGRETQYF. The V call is TRBV5-6, the J call TRBJ2-5, with D maybe TRBD1 (7 bases). The V and J ends lost 4 bases and 5 bases respectively, with 12 bases between them. The CDR3 contains 13 residues. Germline V gene sequence: CDR1 SGHDT, CDR2 YYEEEE.

The V call is TRBV30, the J call TRBJ1-2, with D possibly matching TRBD1 (6 bases). Per germline, CDR1 GTSNPN and CDR2 SVGIG (reference sequence). This CDR3 region has 14 residues. Trimming took 3 bases from V and 6 from J, leaving 17 bases between them. The CDR3 DNA sequence: TGTGCCTGGAGCGGGCCCTCGGGGGGCCATGGCTACACCTTC. It specifies CAWSGPSGGHGYTF.

This clone was counted only a few times. This sequence joins TRBV18 and TRBJ2-7; 8 bases map to TRBD1. Per the germline V gene, CDR1 is KGHSH and CDR2 is LQKENI. The ends lost 6 bases at V and 6 bases at J; junction bases unmatched: 7. The CDR3 has 13 amino acids. The CDR3 protein is CASSPGQGAEQYF. The CDR3 DNA follows: TGTGCCAGCTCCCCCGGGCAGGGGGCCGAGCAGTACTTC.